The present T cell receptor beta chain was sequenced within a study of blood T cell repertoires in COVID-19. On the study more broadly: Italy, Spain and the United States were the sources of the convalescent and acute COVID-19 samples.

The V segment lost 3 bases and the J segment 2 bases; nucleotides outside the gene matches: 6. CDR1 and CDR2 (germline): SGDLS, YYNGEE. The CDR3 runs to 16 residues. This clone showed up just once. In the original processing: For nucleated cells, counts were estimated from reference gene primer amplification. TCRdb's copy holds only in-frame clones and misses some; the assay was immunoSEQ multiplex PCR. That table supplies the V and J calls and clone size; D and trimming were determined from the DNA. The table includes 100,000 to 150,000 clones, 70% to 90% detected once. This TCR was sampled from a man in his 70s with active COVID-19. Sequenced: peripheral blood. The chain uses TRBV9 and TRBJ2-5, with 11 bases identical to TRBD2. CDR3 coding DNA: TGTGCCAGCAGCGAGGGGACTAGCGGAGGACAAGAGACCCAGTACTTC. Residues: CASSEGTSGGQETQYF.